Below, 32 T cell receptor beta chains from the same sample are listed, as sequenced in a study of radiotherapy plus CTLA-4 blockade in lung cancer. Clones were sequenced by immunoSEQ multiplex PCR, and TCRdb holds only the in-frame ones, with some missing. The table records 100,000 or so clones, approximately 80% of them present only once. The material sequenced was peripheral blood, taken from a patient treated with radiotherapy plus ipilimumab. Every receptor here comes from a human donor with non-small cell lung cancer that progressed on radiotherapy plus ipilimumab.

This sequence joins TRBV5-1 and TRBJ1-1; no definite D call. Trimming took off 2 bases at V and 1 base at J, with 9 bases between the two ends. The CDR3 has 14 residues. Germline CDR1 reads SGHRS; CDR2 reads YFSETQ. CDR3 sequence reads: CASSFGWGNTEAFF. The CDR3 region has the DNA TGCGCCAGCAGCTTTGGTTGGGGGAACACTGAAGCTTTCTTT.

The chain links TRBV7-2 to TRBJ2-7, with D uncertain. Germline V gene sequence: CDR1 SGHTA, CDR2 FQGNSA. Trimming cost V 5 bases and J 5 bases, with 16 bases left between them. The CDR3 is 14 amino acids. The CDR3 region is CASSLSTDLHEQYF. The CDR3 nucleotides are TGTGCCAGCAGCCTTTCTACGGACCTCCACGAGCAGTACTTC. Filled out from reference TRBV7-2 and TRBJ2-7, the complete variable domain reads GAGVSQSPSNKVTEKGKDVELRCDPISGHTALYWYRQSLGQGLEFLIYFQGNSAPDKSGLPSDRFSAERTGGSVSTLTIQRTQQEDSAVYLCASSLSTDLHEQYFGPGTRLTVT.

Worth noting for this clone: A junction end diverges from the germline sequence, so it may reflect a read error. V usage is TRBV7-7 and J usage is TRBJ2-5; TRBD2 might be the D (6 bases). The CDR3 is made up of 15 amino acids. In germline, CDR1 is SSHAT, CDR2 FNYEAQ (reference sequence). CDR3 in amino acids: CASSLGLSGQETQYF. The CDR3 nucleotides are TGTGCTAGCAGCCTCGGACTTAGCGGCCAAGAGACCCAGTACTTC. Together with reference TRBV7-7 and TRBJ2-5, the CDR3 gives the full variable domain: GAGVSQSPRYKVTKRGQDVTLRCDPISSHATLYWYQQALGQGPEFLTYFNYEAQPDKSGLPSDRFSAERPEGSISTLTIQRTEQRDSAMYRCASSLGLSGQETQYFGPGTRLLVL.

This chain connects TRBV7-2 to TRBJ1-5, with 10 bases fitting TRBD1. The V gene end was trimmed by 5 bases and the J gene end by 6 bases; junction bases not matched to a gene: 7. This CDR3 comprises 15 residues. Germline V lookup: CDR1 SGHTA, CDR2 FQGNSA. The DNA of the CDR3 is TGTGCCAGCAGCCGAGCGGGACAGGGGACTCAGCCCCAGCATTTT. Translation gives CASSRAGQGTQPQHF.

The J gene is TRBJ2-7, the V gene TRBV7-2; D not resolved. Trimming took off 0 bases at V and 5 bases at J, with 14 bases between the two ends. The CDR3 has 15 residues. Germline-derived CDR1 and CDR2 are SGHTA and FQGNSA. DNA for the CDR3: TGTGCCAGCAGCTTAGCACAGACGGTTGTACACGAGCAGTACTTC. Translation gives CASSLAQTVVHEQYF.

V gene TRBV5-6 combines with J gene TRBJ1-3; D remains unclear. The germline V gene encodes CDR1 SGHDT and CDR2 YYEEEE. V lost 0 bases to trimming and J lost 0 bases, with 4 bases between them. The CDR3 contains 14 residues. The CDR3 loop reads CASSLGSSGNTIYF. CDR3 DNA sequence: TGTGCCAGCAGCTTGGGAAGCTCTGGAAACACCATATATTTT. The whole variable domain, remainder taken from reference TRBV5-6 and TRBJ1-3, is DAGVTQSPTHLIKTRGQQVTLRCSPKSGHDTVSWYQQALGQGPQFIFQYYEEEERQRGNFPDRFSGHQFPNYSSELNVNALLLGDSALYLCASSLGSSGNTIYFGEGSWLTVV.

Worth noting for this clone: Within the sample, other DNA sequences also encode this same CDR3. The chain uses TRBV28 and TRBJ1-2, with 10 positions matching TRBD1. The CDR3 sequence is 14 residues long. The germline V gene has CDR1 MDHEN and CDR2 SYDVKM. V lost 4 bases, J lost 5 bases, and 4 bases stayed unmatched. This CDR3 reads CASSSDRGLYGYTF. CDR3 DNA sequence: TGTGCCAGCAGTTCGGACAGGGGGTTGTATGGCTACACCTTC.

This chain joins TRBV21-1 and TRBJ1-3; TRBD1, the table's D call, lacks a check against the DNA. TRBV21-1 is reported as a pseudogene. This CDR3 region has 14 residues. DNA of the CDR3: TGTGCCAGCAGCAAATGCACAGTTGGAAACACCATATATTTT. It yields the protein CASSKCTVGNTIYF.

The chain joins TRBV13 to TRBJ1-2, with 11 nucleotides matching TRBD1. The trim removed 5 bases at V and 7 bases at J, leaving 6 bases unmatched. The CDR3 loop spans 14 amino acids. Germline CDR1 reads PRHDT; CDR2 reads FYEKMQ (reference sequence). CDR3 coding DNA: TGTGCCAGCAGCGTCGGGACAGGGGGATTTGGCTACACCTTC. This sequence encodes CASSVGTGGFGYTF.

This chain uses TRBV9 with TRBJ2-7; 10 positions match TRBD1. Germline trimming cut 0 bases from V and 2 bases from J; bases unmatched to any gene: 5. In germline, CDR1 is SGDLS, CDR2 YYNGEE. The CDR3 has 16 residues. CDR3 sequence: CASSVGDRGRAYEQYF. The CDR3 DNA sequence: TGTGCCAGCAGCGTAGGGGACAGGGGCAGGGCCTACGAGCAGTACTTC.

The chain joins TRBV5-1 to TRBJ2-7; 10 nucleotides align to TRBD1. In germline, CDR1 is SGHRS, CDR2 YFSETQ. CDR3 length: 16 amino acids. The junction had 5 bases not matched to a gene; V was cut back by 1 base and J by 1 base. The CDR3 DNA reads as TGCGCCAGCAGCTTGCTTCCGGGACAGGGGTCCTACGAGCAGTACTTC. Translating it yields CASSLLPGQGSYEQYF.

The chain couples TRBV6-5 to TRBJ1-5; TRBD1 matches at 7 bases. V lost 2 bases and J lost 3; bases outside the gene matches: 7. Germline values: CDR1 MNHEY, CDR2 SVGAGI. CDR3 length equals 16 residues. CDR3 bases: TGTGCCAGCAGTTACGCCGGGACAGATTCCAATCAGCCCCAGCATTTT. Residues: CASSYAGTDSNQPQHF.

This clone was recorded once. A read error may produce the germline difference seen at one junction end. The chain uses TRBV7-7 and TRBJ2-2, with D tentatively TRBD1 (6 bases). This CDR3 contains 13 residues. Looked up from germline, CDR1 is SSHAT and CDR2 is FNYEAQ (reference sequence). CDR3 in amino acids: CASSLQGSGELFF. In DNA, the CDR3 is TGTGCTAGCAGCCTCCAGGGGTCCGGGGAGCTGTTTTTT.

The CDR3 sequence: CASSLDLWVIGYTF. The CDR3 DNA follows: TGTGCCAGCAGCTTAGATCTATGGGTGATTGGCTACACCTTC. The rearrangement links TRBV11-2 to TRBJ1-2; D remains unclear. This CDR3 is 14 amino acids long. Trimming cost V 0 bases and J 7 bases, with 12 bases left between them. The V gene's germline CDR1 is SGHAT and CDR2 FQNNGV.

The chain links TRBV6-5 to TRBJ2-7; D unclear. From germline, CDR1 is MNHEY and CDR2 SVGAGI. V lost 6 bases and J lost 7, with 19 bases in between. The CDR3 extends over 14 amino acids. CDR3 sequence reads: CASRVTSDRQEQYF. The DNA for the CDR3 is TGTGCCAGCAGGGTTACATCGGACCGTCAGGAGCAGTACTTC.

The rearrangement uses TRBV11-2 and TRBJ2-1; TRBD1 aligns across 7 bases. CDR1 is SGHAT, CDR2 FQNNGV, per germline. The length of the CDR3 is 14 residues. The V gene end was trimmed by 5 bases and the J gene end by 4 bases; junction bases not matched to a gene: 5. The DNA for the CDR3 is TGTGCCAGCAGCCCTCCGGGACAGTACAATGAGCAGTTCTTC. It translates to CASSPPGQYNEQFF.

V and J are TRBV27 and TRBJ2-5, with 12 bases matching TRBD1. V lost 5 bases to trimming and J lost 5 bases; unmatched junction nucleotides: 6. CDR3 size: 15 residues. CDR1 is MNHEY, CDR2 SMNVEV, per germline (reference sequence). The CDR3 nucleotides read TGTGCCAGCAGTCGGGACAGGGGGCTGAGGGAGACCCAGTACTTC. Translating gives CASSRDRGLRETQYF.

The chain uses TRBV5-4 and TRBJ1-6; 7 nucleotides line up with TRBD1. Trimming at V came to 3 bases and at J to 7 bases, leaving 10 bases not matched to a gene. The CDR3 length is 16 residues. Germline CDR1 reads SGHNT; CDR2 reads YYREEE (reference sequence). CDR3 DNA sequence: TGTGCCAGCAGCTCCACATTGACAGGGACCAATTCACCCCTCCACTTT. Its translation: CASSSTLTGTNSPLHF.

This chain joins TRBV6-9 and TRBJ1-6; no firm D call. The CDR3 loop spans 14 amino acids. V lost 4 bases and J 7 bases, leaving 11 bases between the germline ends. CDR1 is MNHGY, CDR2 SVAAGI, per germline. CDR3 residues: CASSSTDSNSPLHF. The CDR3 region has the DNA TGTGCCAGCAGTTCGACGGACTCCAATTCACCCCTCCACTTT.

Regarding this clone: Other DNA variants within this sample encode the same CDR3. The V call is TRBV18, the J call TRBJ1-1; TRBD1 is a possible D gene (6 bases). Deletions cut 1 base from V and 3 bases from J, with 9 bases between. CDR1 is KGHSH, CDR2 LQKENI, per germline. The CDR3 runs 14 residues. This CDR3 reads CASSPLPGDTEAFF. The CDR3 DNA follows: TGTGCCAGCTCACCACTTCCAGGGGACACTGAAGCTTTCTTT.

The J gene is TRBJ1-2, the V gene TRBV18; D remains ambiguous. The CDR3 sequence is 13 residues long. The germline gives CDR1 KGHSH, CDR2 LQKENI. Trimming took 2 bases from V and 5 from J, leaving 9 bases between them. The CDR3 reads CASSPGRNYGYTF. The CDR3 DNA reads as TGTGCCAGCTCACCAGGCAGAAATTATGGCTACACCTTC.

This rearrangement joins TRBV6-1 to TRBJ1-2, with D possibly matching TRBD1 (6 bases). This CDR3 comprises 15 residues. Trimming took 5 bases from V and 8 from J, leaving 21 bases between them. The germline V gene has CDR1 MNHNS and CDR2 SASEGT. The CDR3 reads CASSSPLLTGSGYTF. As DNA, the CDR3 is TGTGCCAGCAGTTCCCCCCTATTAACAGGGAGCGGCTACACCTTC.

This chain links TRBV28 with TRBJ1-5, with D maybe TRBD1 (5 bases). Trimming took 5 bases from V and 1 from J, leaving 15 bases between them. Germline CDR1 is MDHEN and CDR2 is SYDVKM. The CDR3 has 16 amino acids. As DNA, the CDR3 is TGTGCCAGCAGTCCTTCCCTCCAGGGAAGCAATCAGCCCCAGCATTTT. Translation gives CASSPSLQGSNQPQHF.

The chain joins TRBV5-1 to TRBJ2-6; 9 positions agree with TRBD2. Looked up from germline, CDR1 is SGHRS and CDR2 is YFSETQ. CDR3 size: 18 residues. V dropped 4 bases and J dropped 3; count of bases not matched to a gene: 11. Here the CDR3 DNA reads TGCGCCAGCAGCCTCCGACAGGCGGGGGGGTTTGGGGCCAACGTCCTGACTTTC. It specifies CASSLRQAGGFGANVLTF.

This clone was observed once. V and J are TRBV4-1 and TRBJ1-2; tentative D call: TRBD1 (5 bases). Germline V gene data show CDR1 as MGHRA and CDR2 as YSYEKL. The CDR3 sequence is 17 residues long. V lost 1 base to trimming and J lost 0 bases, with 15 bases between them. The CDR3 DNA is TGCGCCAGCAGCCAAGTTGAAATTACAGGCCCTAACTATGGCTACACCTTC. This codes for CASSQVEITGPNYGYTF.

In the case of this clone: Germline and junction disagree at one end, which may indicate a read error. The rearrangement links TRBV5-1 to TRBJ1-2, with no clear D. This CDR3 has 15 amino acids. Germline loops: CDR1 SGHRS, CDR2 YFSETQ. As DNA, the CDR3 is TGCGCCAGCAGCTCAACAAGGACCAGCCCTTATGGCTGCACCTTC. This sequence encodes CASSSTRTSPYGCTF.

The chain recombines TRBV28 with TRBJ1-5, with D maybe TRBD1 (6 bases). The CDR3 extends over 13 amino acids. V was pared by 7 bases and J by 7 bases, with 14 bases between. The germline V gene has CDR1 MDHEN and CDR2 SYDVKM. CDR3 DNA: TGTGCCAGCACCCGAGGGGGATCGCAGCCCCAGCATTTT. This translates into CASTRGGSQPQHF.

This rearrangement joins TRBV19 to TRBJ1-4; D is unresolved. The CDR3 has 12 amino acids. Germline V gives CDR1 LNHDA, CDR2 SQIVND (reference sequence). The ends were cut back, 5 bases at V and 5 bases at J, with 6 bases in the middle. The CDR3 DNA sequence: TGTGCCAGTAGTGTACGAAATGAAAAACTGTTTTTT. The encoded protein is CASSVRNEKLFF.

The CDR3 DNA reads as TGTGCCAGTAGTATGGGGTCTGCGGGTGAGCAGTTCTTC. Translating it yields CASSMGSAGEQFF. The chain joins TRBV19 to TRBJ2-1; D is possibly TRBD2 (5 bases). This CDR3 has 13 amino acids. CDR1 is LNHDA, CDR2 SQIVND, per germline (reference sequence). V shed 3 bases and J shed 9 bases, with 12 bases lying between them.

The chain combines TRBV7-2 with TRBJ1-5; D perhaps matches TRBD1 (5 bases). Trimming removed 5 bases from V and 2 bases from J, with 10 bases in between. The CDR3 extends over 14 amino acids. The V gene's germline CDR1 is SGHTA and CDR2 FQGNSA. Here the CDR3 DNA reads TGTGCCAGCAGCCGGGGGTTACGCAATCAGCCCCAGCATTTT. Amino acids: CASSRGLRNQPQHF. The full variable domain, completed using reference TRBV7-2 and TRBJ1-5, is GAGVSQSPSNKVTEKGKDVELRCDPISGHTALYWYRQSLGQGLEFLIYFQGNSAPDKSGLPSDRFSAERTGGSVSTLTIQRTQQEDSAVYLCASSRGLRNQPQHFGDGTRLSIL.

This clone occurred once. The chain couples TRBV18 to TRBJ1-1; D call uncertain. V was shortened by 8 bases and J by 0 bases, with 10 bases between the two germline ends. The CDR3 consists of 13 residues. The germline CDR1 and CDR2 sequences are KGHSH and LQKENI. The CDR3 here is CASTQGLNTEAFF. For the CDR3, the DNA is TGTGCCAGCACGCAAGGGCTGAACACTGAAGCTTTCTTT.

This clone was observed a single time. This chain connects TRBV6-5 to TRBJ1-6; maybe TRBD1 (6 bases). CDR1 is MNHEY, CDR2 SVGAGI, per germline. This CDR3 contains 13 residues. Trimming took 5 bases from V and 9 from J, leaving 11 bases between them. The CDR3 DNA reads TGTGCCAGCAGTCTCCAGGGGCGTTCACCCCTCCACTTT. It codes for CASSLQGRSPLHF.